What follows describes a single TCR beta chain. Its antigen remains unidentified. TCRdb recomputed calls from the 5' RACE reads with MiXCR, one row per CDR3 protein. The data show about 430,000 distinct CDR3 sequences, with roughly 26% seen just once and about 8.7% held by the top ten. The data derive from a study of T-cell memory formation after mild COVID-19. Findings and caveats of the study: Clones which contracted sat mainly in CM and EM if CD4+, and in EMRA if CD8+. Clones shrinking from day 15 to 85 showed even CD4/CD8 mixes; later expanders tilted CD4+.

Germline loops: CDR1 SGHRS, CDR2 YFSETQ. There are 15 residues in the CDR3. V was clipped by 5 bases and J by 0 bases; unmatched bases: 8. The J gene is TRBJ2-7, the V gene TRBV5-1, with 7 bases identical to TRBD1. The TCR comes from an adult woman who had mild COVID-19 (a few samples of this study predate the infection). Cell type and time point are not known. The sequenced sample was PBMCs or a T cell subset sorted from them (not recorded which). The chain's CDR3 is CASSDGTESSYEQYF. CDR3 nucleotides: TGCGCCAGCAGTGACGGGACAGAGAGCTCCTACGAGCAGTACTTC.